A selection of T cell receptor beta chains follows, all from one sample in a study of shared T cell receptors in the human thymus. The repertoire was sequenced with immunoSEQ multiplex PCR; TCRdb's copy has only in-frame clones and lacks some. The repertoire consists of some 640,000 clones, with about 90% occurring once and the leading ten covering more than 0.009%. These records were also assigned to another study, of human thymus T cells.

The sample comprised thymocytes. These receptors all come from a boy younger than two with a congenital heart defect. The CDR3 runs from the conserved cysteine through the conserved F or W. The D gene is left open where the match is weak. A row's size may be missing; if present it is once, few, many or a size class.

TRBV4-1	few	TRBJ1-4	.	CASFRDISGKLFF	TGCGCCAGCTTCCGGGACATCAGCGGAAAACTGTTTTTT
TRBV19	once	TRBJ2-2	.	CASSITVNTGELFF	TGTGCCAGTAGTATTACGGTGAACACCGGGGAGCTGTTTTTT
TRBV6-4	.	TRBJ1-2	.	CASSDMGRGYTF	TGTGCCAGCAGTGACATGGGGCGCGGCTACACCTTC
TRBV6-6	.	TRBJ1-4	.	CASSYNDSQNEKLFF	TGTGCCAGCAGTTACAACGACAGCCAAAATGAAAAACTGTTTTTT
TRBV27	.	TRBJ2-7	TRBD2	CASRASGGYEQYF	TGTGCCAGCAGGGCTAGCGGGGGCTACGAGCAGTACTTC
TRBV7-2	.	TRBJ2-7	TRBD1	CASSLTTRRGTYEQYF	TGTGCCAGCAGCTTAACCACTCGCAGGGGGACCTACGAGCAGTACTTC
TRBV21-1	.	TRBJ2-7	.	CASSTSSSIAYEQYF	TGTGCCAGCAGCACTTCTAGCAGCATAGCCTACGAGCAGTACTTC
TRBV11-2	.	TRBJ2-7	TRBD1	CASSRRMRGPMF	TGTGCCAGCAGCCGTCGAATGAGGGGGCCGATGTTC
TRBV5-1	.	TRBJ2-1	.	CASSLSGPGIHYNEQFF	TGCGCCAGCAGCTTGAGTGGGCCAGGGATCCACTACAATGAGCAGTTCTTC
TRBV15	.	TRBJ2-5	.	CATSTYEETQYF	TGTGCCACCAGCACGTACGAGGAGACCCAGTACTTC